A single sample is the source of the 2 T cell receptor beta chains below, sequenced in a study of CD8+CD57+ T cells in acquired aplastic anemia. Individuals selected for sequencing had exhibited CD8+CD57+ cell expansion on flow cytometry. Genomic DNA, the template, was used for profiling of the TCR beta VDJ and CDR3. TCRdb independently ran MiXCR on the reads; one entry per CDR3 protein. The sample lists over 150,000 distinct CDR3 sequences; nearly 65% were seen once. The sample consisted of sorted CD4+, CD8+, or CD8+CD57+ T cells (not recorded which) from PBMCs. The origin of the receptors is a human donor with aplastic anemia.

About this clonotype itself: The CDR3 ends on some other residue instead of the conserved phenylalanine or tryptophan, so this is likely a read error. Because the CDR3's place on the DNA is in doubt, the DNA is left out and the CDR3 is given as listed by TCRdb. This chain connects TRBV2 to TRBJ1-5; the table's TRBD1 call for D was not verified on the DNA. The CDR3 length equals 15 residues, ends included. Per germline, CDR1 SNHLY and CDR2 FYNNEI. The CDR3 loop is CASSPQGTTYQPQRS.

This clonotype has just one count. The rearrangement uses TRBV2 and TRBJ1-6; tentative D call: TRBD1 (6 bases). Between the trimmed V and J ends, which lost 6 bases and 0 bases, there was a span of 15 bases. The CDR3 sequence is 17 residues long. From germline, CDR1 is SNHLY and CDR2 FYNNEI. CDR3 sequence: CASRVGGPGSYNSPLHF. CDR3 sequence (DNA): TGTGCCAGCAGAGTTGGGGGCCCGGGCTCCTATAATTCACCCCTCCACTTT.